This TCR beta chain is drawn from a study of T-cell memory formation after mild COVID-19. The study, taken as a whole, reports: There was a balanced CD4/CD8 profile in clones contracting day 15 to 85, and later expanders leaned CD4+. Within pre-infection memory, some responding clones were found, suggesting cross-reactive memory joined.

This clonotype was seen just once. As yet, its antigen is unknown. The germline CDR1 and CDR2 sequences are KGHSH and LQKENI. The CDR3 runs 18 residues. V was clipped by 1 base and J by 4 bases; unmatched bases: 11. One entry per CDR3 protein results from TCRdb running MiXCR on the 5' RACE reads. There are approximately 560,000 distinct CDR3 sequences in the sample; approximately 15% occur only once, and 8.1% lies in the top ten. This sequence was found in an adult woman who had mild COVID-19 (a few samples of this study predate the infection). Cell type and time point are not known. The V and J genes are TRBV18 and TRBJ2-2; 8 bases are a match to TRBD1. The source material was PBMCs or a T cell subset sorted from them (not recorded which). The DNA of the CDR3 is TGTGCCAGCTCACCACTCGAAATTCAGGGGGCGACCACCGGGGAGCTGTTTTTT. It yields the protein CASSPLEIQGATTGELFF.